Sequencing of this TCR beta chain was carried out in a study of blood T cell repertoires in COVID-19 (dated by TCRdb to 2018 to 2020). Regarding the study in general: The collaborator samples originated in the United States, Italy and Spain and spanned the acute and convalescent phases of COVID-19. Where HLA class I and class II types were available, the types were taken from metadata supplied by the sample provider, not from assay-based typing. The material from the prospective study consisted of cDNA or gDNA derived from T cells, B-cell-depleted T cells, or PBMCs. The samples were drawn from two sources: the first 160 participants of the ongoing ImmuneRACE study, and fewer than 1,500 subjects contributed by 6 global collaborators. Sample metadata almost always included a de-identified subject ID, COVID-19 status, age in years and sex. The repertoires were made available in a free public database intended to serve as a resource for research on the immune response to SARS-CoV-2. The dataset comprised deeply sampled blood TCRbeta repertoires from subjects exposed to, actively infected with, or recovered from COVID-19.

With respect to this clone: Its antigen target is currently unknown. No qualities accompany the bases; no much larger clone lies one base away.

A distance of 9 bases separates the germline ends of V and J, which lose 0 bases and 4 bases respectively. The germline V gene (reference sequence) provides CDR1 SEHNR and CDR2 FQNEAQ. Counted from cysteine to phenylalanine, this CDR3 has 14 amino acids. This entry keeps only the CDR3 DNA: 42 bases, framed from base 1. The immunoSEQ Assay, a bias-controlled multiplex PCR, was used to amplify TCRbeta CDR3 regions from genomic DNA. Turning to the authors' computational methods: Nucleated cell counts per sample were estimated from amplification of reference gene primers within the assay. Sequence reads were collapsed and filtered to measure the absolute abundance of every unique TCRbeta CDR3 rearrangement. For each sample, productive Simpson clonality was calculated as the square root of Simpson's diversity index over productive rearrangements. TCRdb carries this immuneACCESS record with in-frame sequences only. Its versions omit some clonotypes, under half of them owing to an unresolved V gene in the studies checked, with the rest unexplained. V, J and clone size derive from that table, while D and trimming were established from the DNA sequence. The sample profile shows some 350,000 clones; about nine tenths of them were found once. The ten largest clones take up around 6.6% of the sample.

One collaborating source in Seattle enrolled patients while the patients were actively infected and followed the patients over time throughout the course of disease. Collaborating institutions collected whole blood in K2EDTA tubes following their own protocols. Collaborator samples were shipped for TCRbeta analysis as frozen whole blood, isolated PBMCs, or DNA extracted from either sample type. What the authors observed across the whole study: How much clinical and demographic metadata was included differed by source and by participant, and the metadata was provided uncurated.

The V and J segments used are TRBV7-9 and TRBJ1-2; TRBD1 is a weak D gene call, 6 bases matching. The TCR comes from a woman between 65 and 79 years old with COVID-19, enrolled during active disease. The source material was peripheral blood. CDR3 sequence: CASSLAGDIYGYTF. The sequence in DNA is TGTGCCAGCAGCTTAGCGGGGGACATCTATGGCTACACCTTC.